This TCR beta chain stems from a study of Graves' ophthalmopathy and Graves' hyperthyroidism. Turning to the study itself: The term stable hyperthyroidism indicated an absence of ophthalmopathy within 18 months of follow-up.

A word on this clonotype: No antigen is known for it.

Exclusion covered patients with other autoimmune diseases or uncontrolled infections (as well as pregnancy or lactation). The trim removed 7 bases at V and 0 bases at J, leaving 11 bases unmatched. CDR1 and CDR2 from the germline V gene are LNHDA and SQIVND (reference sequence). The CDR3 runs to 17 residues. Amplifying from RNA transcripts, the study obtained TCR beta CDR3 regions. Following a first-round RT-PCR that used HTBI primers, a second-round multiplex PCR was carried out. MiXCR was run by TCRdb on the multiplex PCR reads, yielding one entry per CDR3 protein. The sample lists over a million distinct CDR3 sequences; 35% to 45% were seen once. Study-level points and caveats: For predicting ophthalmopathy progression, the model had roughly 70% sensitivity and around 72% specificity.

Source material: peripheral blood or thyroid tissue (not recorded which). The rearrangement joins TRBV19 to TRBJ1-3; 8 bases agree with TRBD1. The sequence derives from an adult man with Graves' hyperthyroidism. For the CDR3, the DNA is TGTGCCAGTAAGGGCGGACAGGGACAGCCCTCTGGAAACACCATATATTTT. Encoded protein: CASKGGQGQPSGNTIYF.